This T cell receptor (beta chain) was captured by sequencing in a study of cytomegalovirus exposure and HLA in healthy donors. As for this clone: Its antigen is not identified.

Overall study findings and caveats: Later on, an analysis tied around 17,000 TCR beta sequences to HLA alleles at 0.05 false discovery rate.

The PCR had 60 Vbeta and 13 Jbeta primers. Here immunoSEQ multiplex PCR was the method, and the copy in TCRdb shows in-frame clones only, minus some. Among tens of thousands of clones listed, over 60% were seen once. Germline V gene lookup returns CDR1 MNHNS and CDR2 SASEGT. The CDR3 covers 13 residues. The V end was cut by 9 bases, the J end by 0 bases, with 9 bases between. Sequences were obtained from PBMCs. This TCR derives from a man younger than 45 in good health and CMV-seronegative. This chain connects TRBV6-1 to TRBJ2-1; tentative D call: TRBD1 (6 bases). For the CDR3, the DNA is TGTGCCAGTCGGGACAACTCCTACAATGAGCAGTTCTTC. Translating gives CASRDNSYNEQFF.